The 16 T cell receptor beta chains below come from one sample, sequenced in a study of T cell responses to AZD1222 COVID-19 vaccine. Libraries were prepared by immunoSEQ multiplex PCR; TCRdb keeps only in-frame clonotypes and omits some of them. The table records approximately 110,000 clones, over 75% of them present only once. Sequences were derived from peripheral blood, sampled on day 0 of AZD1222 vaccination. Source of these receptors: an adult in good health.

The CDR3: CASRRDLTGGGYGYTF. As DNA, the CDR3 is TGTGCCAGCAGGCGAGACCTCACAGGGGGCGGCTATGGCTACACCTTC. The rearrangement joins TRBV28 to TRBJ1-2; 9 positions match TRBD1. V dropped 6 bases and J dropped 4; count of bases not matched to a gene: 12. The germline gives CDR1 MDHEN, CDR2 SYDVKM. The CDR3 is made up of 16 amino acids.

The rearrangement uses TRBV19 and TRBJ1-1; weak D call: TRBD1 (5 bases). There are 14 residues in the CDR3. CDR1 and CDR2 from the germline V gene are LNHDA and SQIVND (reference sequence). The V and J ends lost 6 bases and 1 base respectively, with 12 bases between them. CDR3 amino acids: CASRAGPTNTEAFF. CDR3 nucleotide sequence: TGTGCCAGTAGGGCGGGACCTACGAACACTGAAGCTTTCTTT. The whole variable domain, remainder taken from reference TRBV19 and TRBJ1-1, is DGGITQSPKYLFRKEGQNVTLSCEQNLNHDAMYWYRQDPGQGLRLIYYSQIVNDFQKGDIAEGYSVSREKKESFPLTVTSAQKNPTAFYLCASRAGPTNTEAFFGQGTRLTVV.

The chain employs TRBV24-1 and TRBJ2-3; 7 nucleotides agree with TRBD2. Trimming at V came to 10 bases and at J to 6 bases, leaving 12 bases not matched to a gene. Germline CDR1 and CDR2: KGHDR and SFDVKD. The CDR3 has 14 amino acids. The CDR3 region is CATQKRGGFDTQYF. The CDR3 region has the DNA TGTGCCACTCAAAAAAGGGGAGGGTTCGATACGCAGTATTTT.

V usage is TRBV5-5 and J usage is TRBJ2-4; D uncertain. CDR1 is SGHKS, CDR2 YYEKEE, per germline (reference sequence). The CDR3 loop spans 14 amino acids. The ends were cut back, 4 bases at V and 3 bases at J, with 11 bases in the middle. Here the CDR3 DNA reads TGTGCCAGCAGCCCGGGTGGTGGCAAAAACATTCAGTACTTC. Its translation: CASSPGGGKNIQYF.

The CDR3 sequence: CASSFQGGNTEAFF. The DNA of the CDR3 is TGTGCCAGCAGCTTCCAGGGAGGGAACACTGAAGCTTTCTTT. This chain connects TRBV7-2 to TRBJ1-1; D possibly corresponds to TRBD1 (5 bases). Germline loops: CDR1 SGHTA, CDR2 FQGNSA. The CDR3 runs to 14 residues. V lost 3 bases and J lost 1, with 9 bases in between.

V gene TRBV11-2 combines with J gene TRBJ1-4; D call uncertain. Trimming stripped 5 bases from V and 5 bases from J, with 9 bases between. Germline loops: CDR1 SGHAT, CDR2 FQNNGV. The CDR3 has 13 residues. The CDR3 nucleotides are TGTGCCAGCAGCCGGGTCAGGAATGAAAAACTGTTTTTT. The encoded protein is CASSRVRNEKLFF.

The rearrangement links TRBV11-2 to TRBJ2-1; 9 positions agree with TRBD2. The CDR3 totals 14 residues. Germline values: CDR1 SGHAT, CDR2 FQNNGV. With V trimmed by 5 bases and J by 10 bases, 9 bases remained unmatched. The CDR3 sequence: CASSPPPRGGEQFF. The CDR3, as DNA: TGTGCCAGCAGCCCCCCCCCGCGGGGGGGAGAGCAGTTCTTC.

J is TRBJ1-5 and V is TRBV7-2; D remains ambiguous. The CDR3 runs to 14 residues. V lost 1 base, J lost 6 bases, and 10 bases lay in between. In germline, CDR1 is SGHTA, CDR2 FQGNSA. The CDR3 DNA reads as TGTGCCAGCAGCTTAGATCCGGGAGCTCAGCCCCAGCATTTT. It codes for CASSLDPGAQPQHF.

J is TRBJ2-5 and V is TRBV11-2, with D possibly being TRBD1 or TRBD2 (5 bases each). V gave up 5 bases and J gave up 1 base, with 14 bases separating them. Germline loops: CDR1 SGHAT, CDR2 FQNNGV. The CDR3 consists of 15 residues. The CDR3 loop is CASSGLPGRQETQYF. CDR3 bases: TGTGCCAGCAGCGGCCTACCGGGACGCCAAGAGACCCAGTACTTC.

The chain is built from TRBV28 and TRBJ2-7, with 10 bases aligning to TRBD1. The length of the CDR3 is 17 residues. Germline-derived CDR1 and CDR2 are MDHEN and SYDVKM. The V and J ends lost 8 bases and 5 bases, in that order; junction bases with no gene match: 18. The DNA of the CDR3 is TGTGCCAGCCTCACCAAGCGGGACAGGGGCCCTATGAACGAGCAGTACTTC. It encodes CASLTKRDRGPMNEQYF.

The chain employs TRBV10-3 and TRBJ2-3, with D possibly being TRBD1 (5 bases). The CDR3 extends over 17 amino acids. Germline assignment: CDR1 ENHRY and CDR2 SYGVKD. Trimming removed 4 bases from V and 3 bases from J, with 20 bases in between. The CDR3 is CAISGDMTVAFTDTQYF. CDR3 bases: TGTGCCATCAGTGGGGATATGACAGTGGCATTTACAGATACGCAGTATTTT.

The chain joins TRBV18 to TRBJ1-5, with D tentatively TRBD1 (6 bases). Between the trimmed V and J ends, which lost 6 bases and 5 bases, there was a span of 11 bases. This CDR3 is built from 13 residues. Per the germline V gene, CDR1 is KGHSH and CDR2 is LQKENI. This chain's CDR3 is CASSLQGDQPQHF. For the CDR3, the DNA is TGTGCCAGCTCGCTACAGGGTGATCAGCCCCAGCATTTT.

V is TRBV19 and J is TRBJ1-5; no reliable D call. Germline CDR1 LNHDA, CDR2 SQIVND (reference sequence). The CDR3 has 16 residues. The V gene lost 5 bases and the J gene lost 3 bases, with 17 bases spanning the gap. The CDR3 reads CASSRMAGINNQPQHF. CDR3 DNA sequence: TGTGCCAGTAGTCGTATGGCGGGTATTAACAATCAGCCCCAGCATTTT.

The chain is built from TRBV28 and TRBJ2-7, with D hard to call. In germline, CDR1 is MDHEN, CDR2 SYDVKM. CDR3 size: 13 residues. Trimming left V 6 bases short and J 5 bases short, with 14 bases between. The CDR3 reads CASRSTDFHEQYF. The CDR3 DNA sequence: TGTGCCAGCAGAAGTACAGACTTCCACGAGCAGTACTTC.

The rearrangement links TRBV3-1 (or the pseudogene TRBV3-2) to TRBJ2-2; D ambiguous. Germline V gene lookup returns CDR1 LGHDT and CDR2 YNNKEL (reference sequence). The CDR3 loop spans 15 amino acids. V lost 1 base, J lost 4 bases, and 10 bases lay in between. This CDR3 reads CASSQAISPTGELFF. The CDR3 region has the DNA TGTGCCAGCAGCCAAGCGATTAGTCCCACCGGGGAGCTGTTTTTT.

The CDR3 DNA is TGTGCCAGCAGCTCGGGACAGTCCCCAGAGACCCAGTACTTC. As protein: CASSSGQSPETQYF. The chain combines TRBV11-3 with TRBJ2-5, with 7 nucleotides matching TRBD1. The germline V gene encodes CDR1 SGHNT and CDR2 YENEEA. Trimming at V came to 4 bases and at J to 4 bases, leaving 6 bases not matched to a gene. This CDR3 has 14 residues.